These 2 T cell receptor beta chains came from one sample sequenced in a study of blood T cell repertoires in COVID-19. Profiling relied on immunoSEQ multiplex PCR, and the TCRdb table lists in-frame clones only, not all of them. The sample records roughly 280,000 clones, approximately 86% being singletons. The sequencing input was peripheral blood. The receptors were sampled from a man aged 35 to 55 with active or convalescent COVID-19.

This chain joins TRBV3-1 (or the pseudogene TRBV3-2) and TRBJ2-5, with a possible D match to TRBD1 (6 bases). The CDR3 contains 13 residues. CDR1 LGHDT and CDR2 YNNKEL come from the germline V gene (reference sequence). Deletions cut 4 bases from V and 1 base from J, with 7 bases between. CDR3 protein: CASSRTVQETQYF. CDR3 nucleotides: TGTGCCAGCAGCCGGACAGTCCAAGAGACCCAGTACTTC.

The chain combines TRBV6-5 with TRBJ1-5; 7 bases agree with TRBD1. The CDR3 runs to 13 residues. Germline V gene lookup returns CDR1 MNHEY and CDR2 SVGAGI. The ends lost 4 bases at V and 5 bases at J; junction bases unmatched: 2. Here the CDR3 DNA reads TGTGCCAGCAGTTGGGACAGATATCAGCCCCAGCATTTT. Amino acid sequence: CASSWDRYQPQHF.